The 32 T cell receptor beta chains below all came from one sample that was sequenced in a study of cytomegalovirus exposure and HLA in healthy donors. PCR involved 60 Vbeta and 13 Jbeta primers. Profiling relied on immunoSEQ multiplex PCR, and the TCRdb table lists in-frame clones only, not all of them. The sample table includes 200,000 or so clones. The material sequenced was PBMCs. All receptors come from a girl aged 2 to 9 in good health and CMV-seropositive.

The chain joins TRBV14 to TRBJ1-1, with D unclear. Trimming took off 3 bases at V and 6 bases at J, with 17 bases between the two ends. CDR3 size: 15 residues. Germline V lookup: CDR1 SGHDN, CDR2 FVKESK. The CDR3: CASSQMATSLAEAFF. Written as DNA, the CDR3 is TGTGCCAGCAGCCAGATGGCGACAAGTTTGGCTGAAGCTTTCTTT. Variable domain in full (rest from reference TRBV14 and TRBJ1-1): EAGVTQFPSHSVIEKGQTVTLRCDPISGHDNLYWYRRVMGKEIKFLLHFVKESKQDESGMPNNRFLAERTGGTYSTLKVQPAELEDSGVYFCASSQMATSLAEAFFGQGTRLTVV.

This rearrangement joins TRBV7-9 to TRBJ1-4, with D perhaps TRBD1 (6 bases). CDR1 SEHNR and CDR2 FQNEAQ come from the germline V gene (reference sequence). CDR3 size: 15 residues. Trimming removed 3 bases from V and 5 bases from J, with 13 bases in between. CDR3 loop: CASSFLTGLNEKLFF. The CDR3 coding sequence is TGTGCCAGCAGCTTCCTGACAGGCTTAAATGAAAAACTGTTTTTT.

V usage is TRBV27 and J usage is TRBJ2-7; D possibly corresponds to TRBD1 (5 bases). The CDR3 consists of 14 residues. The V and J ends lost 8 bases and 0 bases respectively, with 14 bases between them. Germline V gene sequence: CDR1 MNHEY, CDR2 SMNVEV (reference sequence). DNA for the CDR3: TGTGCCAGCCTTAGAACAGACAGCTCCTACGAGCAGTACTTC. This encodes CASLRTDSSYEQYF.

The chain links TRBV5-6 to TRBJ2-7; D unresolved. CDR1 and CDR2 (germline): SGHDT, YYEEEE. The CDR3 sequence is 12 residues long. V was shortened by 0 bases and J by 6 bases, with 7 bases between the two germline ends. CDR3 sequence: CASSLGPGEQYF. The CDR3 DNA is TGTGCCAGCAGCTTGGGCCCGGGCGAGCAGTACTTC.

Here the CDR3 reads CASRDRGFSGANVLTF. In DNA form, the CDR3 reads TGTGCCAGTAGGGACAGGGGGTTTTCTGGGGCCAACGTCCTGACTTTC. V usage is TRBV19 and J usage is TRBJ2-6, with TRBD1 identical over 10 bases. V lost 6 bases to trimming and J lost 1 base; unmatched junction nucleotides: 3. In germline, CDR1 is LNHDA, CDR2 SQIVND (reference sequence). This CDR3 region has 16 residues.

The chain uses TRBV19 and TRBJ1-4; 9 bases map to TRBD1. Germline V gives CDR1 LNHDA, CDR2 SQIVND (reference sequence). V was pared by 5 bases and J by 6 bases, with 4 bases of the junction left unmatched. The CDR3 has 14 amino acids. DNA of the CDR3: TGTGCCAGTAGTCCGGGACAGGGACATGAAAAACTGTTTTTT. Its translation is CASSPGQGHEKLFF.

The chain joins TRBV11-2 to TRBJ2-2; 8 bases agree with TRBD2. This CDR3 contains 17 residues. Germline CDR1 and CDR2: SGHAT and FQNNGV. After removal of 1 base from V and 4 bases from J, the junction contained 8 bases not matched to a gene. The CDR3 bases are TGTGCCAGCAGCTTAGTAGAGCGGGAGATGGGCACCGGGGAGCTGTTTTTT. It encodes CASSLVEREMGTGELFF. Full variable domain (remainder filled in from reference TRBV11-2 and TRBJ2-2): EAGVAQSPRYKIIEKRQSVAFWCNPISGHATLYWYQQILGQGPKLLIQFQNNGVVDDSQLPKDRFSAERLKGVDSTLKIQPAKLEDSAVYLCASSLVEREMGTGELFFGEGSRLTVL.

The chain employs TRBV19 and TRBJ2-5; 9 nucleotides align to TRBD1. The V gene's germline CDR1 is LNHDA and CDR2 SQIVND (reference sequence). CDR3 size: 13 residues. V lost 6 bases to trimming and J lost 4 bases; unmatched junction nucleotides: 3. The CDR3 region is CASSGTGLETQYF. The CDR3 nucleotides are TGTGCCAGTAGCGGGACAGGGTTAGAGACCCAGTACTTC.

V usage is TRBV10-3 and J usage is TRBJ2-5; D is uncertain. CDR1 is ENHRY and CDR2 is SYGVKD in the germline V gene. V lost 2 bases and J lost 3, with 16 bases in between. The CDR3 has 16 amino acids. The CDR3 region is CAISEQYGGGEETQYF. Written as DNA, the CDR3 is TGTGCCATCAGTGAGCAGTACGGTGGCGGAGAAGAGACCCAGTACTTC.

A remark on this clone: One end of the junction fails to match germline, which may point to a read error. The rearrangement links TRBV7-8 to TRBJ2-2; D gene uncertain. This CDR3 has 14 residues. Germline loops: CDR1 SGHVS, CDR2 FQNEAQ. The CDR3 region has the DNA TGCGGCCGCGGCCAGAACGCGAACACCGGGGAGCTGTTTTTT. This translates into CGRGQNANTGELFF.

The J gene is TRBJ2-5, the V gene TRBV7-9, with 9 bases lining up with TRBD2. TRBJ2-7 matches the DNA end more closely, so the J call is doubtful. The germline V gene encodes CDR1 SEHNR and CDR2 FQNEAQ (reference sequence). CDR3 size: 13 residues. CDR3 coding DNA: TGTGCCAGCAGCCTATTAGCGGGAGACGAGCAGTACTTC. Protein: CASSLLAGDEQYF.

The chain joins TRBV16 to TRBJ2-7; 10 nucleotides agree with TRBD2. CDR1 KGHSY and CDR2 FQNENV come from the germline V gene. The CDR3 extends over 15 amino acids. Trimming took 1 base from V and 6 from J; bases not matched to a gene: 6. The DNA of the CDR3 is TGTGCCAGCAGCCAATTCTTAGCGGGAGGATCCGAGCAGTACTTC. It specifies CASSQFLAGGSEQYF.

The chain recombines TRBV18 with TRBJ1-2; D gene uncertain. The germline V gene encodes CDR1 KGHSH and CDR2 LQKENI. The CDR3 is 14 amino acids. V lost 0 bases to trimming and J lost 5 bases, with 10 bases between them. Here the CDR3 reads CASSPPGSLYGYTF. In DNA form, the CDR3 reads TGTGCCAGCTCACCACCTGGGAGCTTATATGGCTACACCTTC.

The rearrangement joins TRBV7-3 to TRBJ1-2; no reliable D call. The CDR3 is 12 amino acids. Germline V gene data show CDR1 as SGHTA and CDR2 as FQGTGA. V was cut by 4 bases and J by 7 bases, with 10 bases left in between. The CDR3 is CASSSLGRGYTF. DNA for the CDR3: TGTGCCAGCAGCTCCCTCGGTCGTGGCTACACCTTC.

The chain couples TRBV4-1 to TRBJ1-2; D remains ambiguous. The CDR3 is 14 amino acids. Germline V CDR1 and CDR2: MGHRA, YSYEKL. Trimming shortened V by 1 base and J by 4 bases, and 10 bases separated the two germline ends. The CDR3, as DNA: TGCGCCAGCAGCCAAGTTCCTATCTCCTATGGCTACACCTTC. The encoded protein is CASSQVPISYGYTF.

The chain employs TRBV7-6 and TRBJ2-7; D possibly corresponds to TRBD2 (6 bases). Trimming took 4 bases from V and 3 from J, leaving 16 bases between them. The CDR3 is 15 amino acids. Germline CDR1 SGHVS, CDR2 FNYEAQ. The CDR3 loop is CASSSHGGEGYEQYF. In nucleotides, the CDR3 is TGTGCCAGCAGCTCCCACGGGGGAGAGGGCTACGAGCAGTACTTC.

The chain links TRBV28 to TRBJ2-3, with D possibly matching TRBD2 (5 bases). The CDR3 runs to 14 residues. With 8 bases removed from V and 3 bases from J, the gap between germline ends came to 15 bases. The germline gives CDR1 MDHEN, CDR2 SYDVKM. CDR3 residues: CASVRGLGTDTQYF. The DNA for the CDR3 is TGTGCCAGCGTACGAGGGCTAGGGACAGATACGCAGTATTTT.

This chain connects TRBV10-3 to TRBJ2-7, with 7 bases identical to TRBD1. The CDR3 has 12 amino acids. Germline CDR1 and CDR2: ENHRY and SYGVKD. V lost 6 bases to trimming and J lost 3 bases; unmatched junction nucleotides: 2. The CDR3 reads CAISPGGYEQYF. CDR3 nucleotides: TGTGCCATCAGCCCAGGGGGCTACGAGCAGTACTTC.

The chain recombines TRBV7-9 with TRBJ2-3, with D perhaps matching TRBD1 (6 bases). Germline CDR1 SEHNR, CDR2 FQNEAQ (reference sequence). The CDR3 loop spans 14 amino acids. V lost 5 bases, J lost 6 bases, and 15 bases lay in between. In DNA form, the CDR3 reads TGTGCCAGCAGCCGATCAGGGGAGCGGGATACGCAGTATTTT. Translated: CASSRSGERDTQYF.

The V and J genes are TRBV6-6 and TRBJ1-4; weak D call: TRBD1 (6 bases). From germline, CDR1 is MNHNY and CDR2 SVGAGI (reference sequence). The V and J ends lost 6 bases and 5 bases respectively, with 13 bases between them. The CDR3 consists of 14 residues. This CDR3 is CASSPTGGNEKLFF. The DNA for the CDR3 is TGTGCCAGCAGCCCGACAGGTGGGAATGAAAAACTGTTTTTT.

The chain combines TRBV5-4 with TRBJ2-2, with 9 positions matching TRBD2. The CDR3 is 16 residues long. Germline assignment: CDR1 SGHNT and CDR2 YYREEE (reference sequence). J lost 7 bases, V lost 2 bases, and 9 bases had no gene match. The CDR3 sequence: CASSLGSGRMGGELFF. The CDR3 nucleotides read TGTGCCAGCAGCTTAGGAAGCGGGAGGATGGGCGGGGAGCTGTTTTTT.

The chain uses TRBV28 and TRBJ1-2; TRBD1 matches at 8 bases. The length of the CDR3 is 14 residues. CDR1 is MDHEN and CDR2 is SYDVKM in the germline V gene. Unmatched junction bases numbered 6, after V lost 5 bases and J lost 4 bases. CDR3 protein: CASSLDGTGYGYTF. DNA for the CDR3: TGTGCCAGCAGTCTAGACGGGACAGGCTATGGCTACACCTTC.

The J gene is TRBJ2-7, the V gene TRBV27; 9 nucleotides match TRBD2. V lost 5 bases, J lost 5 bases, and 10 bases stayed unmatched. The germline V gene encodes CDR1 MNHEY and CDR2 SMNVEV (reference sequence). The CDR3 runs 15 residues. CDR3 nucleotides: TGTGCCAGCAGTCGACCGGGACTAGCTTCCCACGAGCAGTACTTC. Translation: CASSRPGLASHEQYF.

This chain links TRBV5-1 with TRBJ2-7, with unresolved D. The CDR3 is 12 amino acids. Germline CDR1 and CDR2: SGHRS and YFSETQ. V was clipped by 4 bases and J by 9 bases, with 14 bases between them. CDR3 protein: CASSRGDGAQYF. CDR3 in DNA: TGCGCCAGCAGCCGTGGAGACGGCGCGCAGTACTTC. The full variable domain, its missing parts supplied by reference TRBV5-1 and TRBJ2-7, is KAGVTQTPRYLIKTRGQQVTLSCSPISGHRSVSWYQQTPGQGLQFLFEYFSETQRNKGNFPGRFSGRQFSNSRSEMNVSTLELGDSALYLCASSRGDGAQYFGPGTRLTVT.

This sequence joins TRBV6-1 and TRBJ2-7; TRBD2 is a possible D gene (5 bases). V dropped 1 base and J dropped 4 bases, with 11 bases sitting between them. Germline-derived CDR1 and CDR2 are MNHNS and SASEGT. CDR3 length: 14 residues. The CDR3: CASSEVERWYEQYF. The CDR3 DNA reads TGTGCCAGCAGTGAAGTAGAGCGGTGGTACGAGCAGTACTTC.

The chain joins TRBV11-3 to TRBJ2-1; a possible D gene is TRBD1 (6 bases). Per germline, CDR1 SGHNT and CDR2 YENEEA. This CDR3 is built from 13 residues. The V end was cut by 4 bases, the J end by 5 bases, with 9 bases between. The CDR3 here is CASSSRQDNEQFF. The CDR3 DNA is TGTGCCAGCAGCTCTAGACAGGACAATGAGCAGTTCTTC.

The chain recombines TRBV14 with TRBJ2-7; 11 positions match TRBD1. CDR3 size: 16 residues. V gave up 4 bases and J gave up 3 bases; unmatched junction bases: 8. Germline V gives CDR1 SGHDN, CDR2 FVKESK. This chain's CDR3 is CASSRNLGTGGYEQYF. In DNA form, the CDR3 reads TGTGCCAGCAGCCGTAATCTAGGGACAGGGGGCTACGAGCAGTACTTC. Supplemented by reference TRBV14 and TRBJ2-7, the full variable domain reads EAGVTQFPSHSVIEKGQTVTLRCDPISGHDNLYWYRRVMGKEIKFLLHFVKESKQDESGMPNNRFLAERTGGTYSTLKVQPAELEDSGVYFCASSRNLGTGGYEQYFGPGTRLTVT.

The chain uses TRBV6-1 and TRBJ2-7; 9 nucleotides agree with TRBD1. Trimming cost V 7 bases and J 2 bases; bases outside gene matches: 6. The CDR3 is 14 amino acids. Germline CDR1 reads MNHNS; CDR2 reads SASEGT. CDR3 region: CASNQDRGPYEQYF. The CDR3 nucleotides are TGTGCCAGCAACCAGGACAGGGGCCCCTACGAGCAGTACTTC.

The rearrangement joins TRBV7-9 to TRBJ2-7; D is undetermined. From germline, CDR1 is SEHNR and CDR2 FQNEAQ (reference sequence). V lost 5 bases to trimming and J lost 4 bases, with 6 bases between them. The CDR3 loop spans 11 amino acids. The CDR3 nucleotides are TGTGCCAGCAGCCCCCTATACGAGCAGTACTTC. Translating it yields CASSPLYEQYF.

V usage is TRBV4-1 and J usage is TRBJ2-2; D remains ambiguous. The CDR3 runs 16 residues. CDR1 MGHRA and CDR2 YSYEKL come from the germline V gene. V lost 1 base and J lost 3, with 12 bases in between. The DNA for the CDR3 is TGCGCCAGCAGCCAAGCTACTGAATCTTACACCGGGGAGCTGTTTTTT. Translating gives CASSQATESYTGELFF.

The chain links TRBV5-6 to TRBJ1-1; D possibly corresponds to TRBD1 (6 bases). V was clipped by 4 bases and J by 0 bases, with 13 bases between them. Germline V gene sequence: CDR1 SGHDT, CDR2 YYEEEE. The length of the CDR3 is 15 residues. In nucleotides, the CDR3 is TGTGCCAGCAGCCAGGACAGACGGATGAACACTGAAGCTTTCTTT. Amino acid sequence: CASSQDRRMNTEAFF. The variable domain in full, with the rest retrieved from reference TRBV5-6 and TRBJ1-1, is DAGVTQSPTHLIKTRGQQVTLRCSPKSGHDTVSWYQQALGQGPQFIFQYYEEEERQRGNFPDRFSGHQFPNYSSELNVNALLLGDSALYLCASSQDRRMNTEAFFGQGTRLTVV.

The chain combines TRBV7-2 with TRBJ1-2; no definite D call. CDR1 SGHTA and CDR2 FQGNSA come from the germline V gene. V was cut by 0 bases and J by 8 bases, with 13 bases left in between. This CDR3 is built from 14 residues. The CDR3 DNA sequence: TGTGCCAGCAGCTTAGCAGTAGGGTCGGGAGGCTACACCTTC. Translating it yields CASSLAVGSGGYTF.